One sample yielded the 8 T cell receptor beta chains listed below, sequenced in a study of OX40 agonist ivuxolimab in advanced cancers. Clones were read by immunoSEQ multiplex PCR, and TCRdb kept only the in-frame ones, dropping some. The table has under 60,000 clones, around nine tenths seen once. Sequences were derived from CD4+ or CD8+ T cells sorted from blood, sampled in a trial of the OX40 agonist ivuxolimab. These receptors came from an adult with an advanced solid tumor such as melanoma, head and neck, liver or kidney cancer.

The chain links TRBV11-2 to TRBJ2-1; D not resolved. The germline V and J ends were trimmed by 6 bases and 0 bases, with 9 bases remaining between them. This CDR3 has 14 residues. Germline values: CDR1 SGHAT, CDR2 FQNNGV. CDR3 DNA sequence: TGTGCCAGCAGTTCCCGTAGCTCCTACAATGAGCAGTTCTTC. Translating gives CASSSRSSYNEQFF.

The chain joins TRBV4-1 to TRBJ1-6; D is undetermined. V was pared by 0 bases and J by 14 bases, with 14 bases between. Germline V lookup: CDR1 MGHRA, CDR2 YSYEKL. The CDR3 is 14 residues long. The CDR3 region has the DNA TGCGCCAGCAGCCAAGATCGGGAAGGTTCGGCCCTCCACTTT. Translating gives CASSQDREGSALHF.

In this sample, this clone turned up once. This chain links TRBV9 with TRBJ1-3, with D possibly matching TRBD1 (5 bases). The CDR3 has 14 amino acids. Trimming cost V 8 bases and J 2 bases, with 14 bases left between them. The germline V gene encodes CDR1 SGDLS and CDR2 YYNGEE. CDR3 amino acids: CASSGGLAGNTIYF. For the CDR3, the DNA is TGTGCCAGTTCCGGGGGATTGGCTGGAAACACCATATATTTT.

Written as DNA, the CDR3 is TGTGCCAGCAGCTCGCGACTAGCGGAAGAGACCCAGTACTTC. Translated, it gives CASSSRLAEETQYF. This rearrangement joins TRBV7-2 to TRBJ2-5; the match to TRBD2 covers 9 bases. Trimming removed 4 bases from V and 3 bases from J; junction bases left unmatched: 3. Germline CDR1 reads SGHTA; CDR2 reads FQGNSA. The length of the CDR3 is 14 residues.

The rearrangement links TRBV7-8 to TRBJ2-7; D unresolved. Per germline, CDR1 SGHVS and CDR2 FQNEAQ. V was clipped by 6 bases and J by 6 bases, with 12 bases between them. The length of the CDR3 is 12 residues. CDR3 sequence reads: CASRNLDSEQYF. As DNA, the CDR3 is TGTGCCAGCAGGAACCTAGATTCCGAGCAGTACTTC.

The chain combines TRBV4-1 with TRBJ2-2; possible D gene TRBD2, 7 bases. The V gene's germline CDR1 is MGHRA and CDR2 YSYEKL. Trimming stripped 1 base from V and 6 bases from J, with 15 bases between. The CDR3 runs to 16 residues. The CDR3 nucleotides are TGCGCCAGCAGCCAAGGGGGGGGCAGAGTGGCCGGGGAGCTGTTTTTT. Protein sequence: CASSQGGGRVAGELFF.

The chain has TRBV7-8 and TRBJ1-4; 9 bases match TRBD1. CDR1 SGHVS and CDR2 FQNEAQ come from the germline V gene. CDR3 length: 15 residues. V shed 1 base and J 5 bases; nucleotides not matched to a gene: 2. The CDR3 DNA reads TGTGCCAGCAGCTTAGACAGGGGGCAGAATGAAAAACTGTTTTTT. Encoded protein: CASSLDRGQNEKLFF.

The chain has TRBV18 and TRBJ2-7; no definite D call. Trimming cost V 8 bases and J 0 bases, with 14 bases left between them. Germline values: CDR1 KGHSH, CDR2 LQKENI. The CDR3 is 14 amino acids. Here the CDR3 DNA reads TGTGCCAGCACGATTGACGACGGCTCCTACGAGCAGTACTTC. This codes for CASTIDDGSYEQYF.